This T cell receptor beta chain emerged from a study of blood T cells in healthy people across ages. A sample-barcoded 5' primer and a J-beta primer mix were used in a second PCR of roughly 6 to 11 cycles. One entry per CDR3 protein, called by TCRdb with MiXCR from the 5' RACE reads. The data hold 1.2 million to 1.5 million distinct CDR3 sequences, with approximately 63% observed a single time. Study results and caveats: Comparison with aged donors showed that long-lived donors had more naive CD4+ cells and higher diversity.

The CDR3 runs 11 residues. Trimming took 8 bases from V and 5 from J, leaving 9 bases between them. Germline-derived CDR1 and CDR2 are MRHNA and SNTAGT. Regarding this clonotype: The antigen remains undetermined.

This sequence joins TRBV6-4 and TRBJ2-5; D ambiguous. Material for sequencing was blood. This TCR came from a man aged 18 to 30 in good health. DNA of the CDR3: TGTGCCAGCCCGACTTCGGAGACCCAGTACTTC. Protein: CASPTSETQYF.